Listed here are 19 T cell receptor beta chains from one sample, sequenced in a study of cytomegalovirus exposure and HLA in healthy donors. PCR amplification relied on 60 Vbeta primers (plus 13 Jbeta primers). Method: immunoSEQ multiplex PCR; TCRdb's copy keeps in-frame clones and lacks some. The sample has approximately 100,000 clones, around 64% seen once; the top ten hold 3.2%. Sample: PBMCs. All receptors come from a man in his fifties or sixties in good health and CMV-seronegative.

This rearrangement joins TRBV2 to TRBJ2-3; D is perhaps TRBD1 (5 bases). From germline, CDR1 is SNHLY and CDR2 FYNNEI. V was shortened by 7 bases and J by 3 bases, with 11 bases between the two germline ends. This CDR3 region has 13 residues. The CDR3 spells CASIGRQTDTQYF. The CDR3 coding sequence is TGTGCCAGCATCGGGCGACAGACAGATACGCAGTATTTT.

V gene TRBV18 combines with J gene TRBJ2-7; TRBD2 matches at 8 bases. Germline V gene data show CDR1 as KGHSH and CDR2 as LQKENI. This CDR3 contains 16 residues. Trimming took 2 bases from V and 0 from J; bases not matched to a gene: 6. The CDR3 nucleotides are TGTGCCAGCTCACCAAGATTAGCGGGGAACTCCTACGAGCAGTACTTC. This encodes CASSPRLAGNSYEQYF.

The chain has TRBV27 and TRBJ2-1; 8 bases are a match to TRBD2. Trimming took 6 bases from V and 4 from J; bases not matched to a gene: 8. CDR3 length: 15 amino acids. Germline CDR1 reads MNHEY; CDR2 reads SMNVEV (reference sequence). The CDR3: CASRKRGGGYNEQFF. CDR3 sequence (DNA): TGTGCCAGCAGGAAACGGGGCGGGGGGTACAATGAGCAGTTCTTC.

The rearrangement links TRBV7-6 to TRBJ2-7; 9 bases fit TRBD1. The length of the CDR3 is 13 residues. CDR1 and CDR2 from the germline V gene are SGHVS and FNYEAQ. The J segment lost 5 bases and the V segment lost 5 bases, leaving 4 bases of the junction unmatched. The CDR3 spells CASSPQGADEQYF. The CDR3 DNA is TGTGCCAGCAGCCCACAGGGGGCGGACGAGCAGTACTTC.

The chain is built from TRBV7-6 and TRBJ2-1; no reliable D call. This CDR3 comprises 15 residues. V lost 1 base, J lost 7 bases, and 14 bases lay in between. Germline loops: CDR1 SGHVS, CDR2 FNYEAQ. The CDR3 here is CASSLVLATRNEQFF. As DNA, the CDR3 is TGTGCCAGCAGCTTAGTCCTCGCTACGCGTAATGAGCAGTTCTTC. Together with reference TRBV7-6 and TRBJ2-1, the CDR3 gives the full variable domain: GAGVSQSPRYKVTKRGQDVALRCDPISGHVSLYWYRQALGQGPEFLTYFNYEAQQDKSGLPNDRFSAERPEGSISTLTIQRTEQRDSAMYRCASSLVLATRNEQFFGPGTRLTVL.

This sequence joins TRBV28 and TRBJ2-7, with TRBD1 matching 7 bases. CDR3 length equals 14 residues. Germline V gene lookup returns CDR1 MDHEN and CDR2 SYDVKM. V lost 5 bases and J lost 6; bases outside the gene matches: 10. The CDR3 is CASSPSDRVGEQYF. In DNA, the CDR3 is TGTGCCAGCAGTCCATCCGACAGGGTCGGCGAGCAGTACTTC.

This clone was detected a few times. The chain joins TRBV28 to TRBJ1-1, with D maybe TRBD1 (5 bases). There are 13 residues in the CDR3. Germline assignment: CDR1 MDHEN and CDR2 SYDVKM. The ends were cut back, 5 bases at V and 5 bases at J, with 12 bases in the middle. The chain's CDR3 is CASSPTALTEAFF. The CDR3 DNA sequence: TGTGCCAGCAGTCCGACAGCCTTGACTGAAGCTTTCTTT. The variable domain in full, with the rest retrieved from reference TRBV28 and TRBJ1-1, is DVKVTQSSRYLVKRTGEKVFLECVQDMDHENMFWYRQDPGLGLRLIYFSYDVKMKEKGDIPEGYSVSREKKERFSLILESASTNQTSMYLCASSPTALTEAFFGQGTRLTVV.

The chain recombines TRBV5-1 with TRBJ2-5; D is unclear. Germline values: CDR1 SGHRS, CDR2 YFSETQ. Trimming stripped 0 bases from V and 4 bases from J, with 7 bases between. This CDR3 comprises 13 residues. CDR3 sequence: CASSLDWPETQYF. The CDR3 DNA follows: TGCGCCAGCAGCTTGGATTGGCCAGAGACCCAGTACTTC. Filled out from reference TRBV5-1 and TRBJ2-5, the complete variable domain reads KAGVTQTPRYLIKTRGQQVTLSCSPISGHRSVSWYQQTPGQGLQFLFEYFSETQRNKGNFPGRFSGRQFSNSRSEMNVSTLELGDSALYLCASSLDWPETQYFGPGTRLLVL.

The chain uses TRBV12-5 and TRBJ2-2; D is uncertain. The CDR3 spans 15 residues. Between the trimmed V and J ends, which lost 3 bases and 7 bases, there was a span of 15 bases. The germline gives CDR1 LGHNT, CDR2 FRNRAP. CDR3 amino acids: CASGFGVVSNGELFF. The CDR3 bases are TGTGCTAGTGGTTTTGGAGTCGTCTCAAACGGGGAGCTGTTTTTT.

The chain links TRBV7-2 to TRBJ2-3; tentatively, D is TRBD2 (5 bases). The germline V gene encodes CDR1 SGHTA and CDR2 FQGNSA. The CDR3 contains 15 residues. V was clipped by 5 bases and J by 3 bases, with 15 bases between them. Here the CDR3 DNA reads TGTGCCAGCAGCCTGTCGGGGTTAACGACAGATACGCAGTATTTT. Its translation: CASSLSGLTTDTQYF.

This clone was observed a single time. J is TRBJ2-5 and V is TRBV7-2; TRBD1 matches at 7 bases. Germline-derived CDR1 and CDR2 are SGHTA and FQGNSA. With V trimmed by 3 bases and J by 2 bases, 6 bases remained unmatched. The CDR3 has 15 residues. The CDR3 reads CASSFMGTAQETQYF. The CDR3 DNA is TGTGCCAGCAGCTTCATGGGGACAGCTCAAGAGACCCAGTACTTC.

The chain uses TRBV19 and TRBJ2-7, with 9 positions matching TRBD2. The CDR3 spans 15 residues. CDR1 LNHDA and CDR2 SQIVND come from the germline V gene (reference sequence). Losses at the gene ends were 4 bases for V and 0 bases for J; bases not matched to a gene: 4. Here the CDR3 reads CASSTDSGSSYEQYF. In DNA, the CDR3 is TGTGCCAGTAGTACTGATAGCGGGAGCTCCTACGAGCAGTACTTC.

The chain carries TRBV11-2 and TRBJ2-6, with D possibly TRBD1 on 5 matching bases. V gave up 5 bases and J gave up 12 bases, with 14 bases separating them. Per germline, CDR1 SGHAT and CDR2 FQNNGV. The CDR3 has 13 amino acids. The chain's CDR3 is CASSPRQWGVLTF. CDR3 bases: TGTGCCAGCAGCCCTCGACAGTGGGGCGTCCTGACTTTC.

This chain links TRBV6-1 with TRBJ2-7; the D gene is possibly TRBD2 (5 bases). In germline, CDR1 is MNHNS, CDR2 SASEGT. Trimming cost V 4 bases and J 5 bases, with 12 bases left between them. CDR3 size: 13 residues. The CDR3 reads CASSGRSGDEQYF. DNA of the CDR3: TGTGCCAGCAGTGGAAGGTCCGGGGACGAGCAGTACTTC.

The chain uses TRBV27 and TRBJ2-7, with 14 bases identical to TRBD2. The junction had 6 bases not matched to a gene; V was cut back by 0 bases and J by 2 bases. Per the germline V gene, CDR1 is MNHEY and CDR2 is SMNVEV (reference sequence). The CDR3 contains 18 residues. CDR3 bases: TGTGCCAGCAGTTTATCGGGACTAGCGGGAGTTAAGACCTACGAGCAGTACTTC. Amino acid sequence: CASSLSGLAGVKTYEQYF.

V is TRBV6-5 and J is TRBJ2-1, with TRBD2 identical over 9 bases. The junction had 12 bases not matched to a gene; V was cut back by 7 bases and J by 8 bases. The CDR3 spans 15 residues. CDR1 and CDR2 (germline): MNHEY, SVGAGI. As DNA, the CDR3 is TGTGCCAGCACCCCCGGGGCGGGAGGGCCTCATGAGCAGTTCTTC. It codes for CASTPGAGGPHEQFF.

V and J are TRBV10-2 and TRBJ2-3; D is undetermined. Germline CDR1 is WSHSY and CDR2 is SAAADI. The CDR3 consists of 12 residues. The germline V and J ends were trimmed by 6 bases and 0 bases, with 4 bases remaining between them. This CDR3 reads CASSGSTDTQYF. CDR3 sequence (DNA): TGCGCCAGCAGCGGGAGCACAGATACGCAGTATTTT.

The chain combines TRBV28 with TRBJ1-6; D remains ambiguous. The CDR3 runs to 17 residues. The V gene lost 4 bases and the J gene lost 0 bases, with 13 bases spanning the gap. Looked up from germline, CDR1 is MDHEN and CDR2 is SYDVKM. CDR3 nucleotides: TGTGCCAGCAGTTCGCTAGGAGTAAGCTCCTATAATTCACCCCTCCACTTT. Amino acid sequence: CASSSLGVSSYNSPLHF.

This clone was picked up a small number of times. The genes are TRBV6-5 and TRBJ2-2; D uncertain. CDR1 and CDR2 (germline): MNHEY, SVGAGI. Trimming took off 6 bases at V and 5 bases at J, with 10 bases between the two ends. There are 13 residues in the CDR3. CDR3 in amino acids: CASSLDVTGELFF. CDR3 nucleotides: TGTGCCAGCAGCCTAGACGTGACCGGGGAGCTGTTTTTT.